These 9 T cell receptor beta chains share one sample of origin, sequenced in a study of T-cell reconstitution after alpha-beta-depleted transplantation in children. The library targeted TCRbeta and was prepared with unique molecular identifiers. TCRdb re-analysed the PCR reads in MiXCR, keeping a single row per CDR3 protein. The profile covers about a million distinct CDR3 sequences, with about 29% appearing a single time and roughly 28% taken by the ten largest. The sample here was PBMCs, mostly from graft donor cells, taken 360 days after TCRalphabeta/CD19-depleted stem cell transplant. Receptor source: a boy under two years old who had a stem cell transplant for SCID, so the T cells may come from the graft donor.

The gene calls are TRBV5-1 and TRBJ2-3, with 14 bases identical to TRBD2. The trim removed 4 bases at V and 0 bases at J, leaving 10 bases unmatched. The length of the CDR3 is 19 residues. Germline loops: CDR1 SGHRS, CDR2 YFSETQ. CDR3: CASSLGGLAGASSTDTQYF. The CDR3 DNA reads as TGCGCCAGCAGCCTGGGGGGACTAGCGGGGGCCTCTAGCACAGATACGCAGTATTTT.

The chain uses TRBV7-2 and TRBJ2-3; unclear D gene. The CDR3 consists of 16 residues. V dropped 4 bases and J dropped 0 bases, with 14 bases sitting between them. Germline CDR1 is SGHTA and CDR2 is FQGNSA. CDR3 amino acids: CASSSLGTSSTDTQYF. CDR3 DNA sequence: TGTGCCAGCAGCTCACTTGGAACCTCTAGCACAGATACGCAGTATTTT.

The chain is built from TRBV9 and TRBJ2-3; TRBD1 agrees at 10 bases. Germline V gives CDR1 SGDLS, CDR2 YYNGEE. V lost 0 bases to trimming and J lost 0 bases; unmatched junction nucleotides: 4. The CDR3 loop spans 17 amino acids. The DNA for the CDR3 is TGTGCCAGCAGCGTAGCGGGGACAGGGGACAGCACAGATACGCAGTATTTT. This encodes CASSVAGTGDSTDTQYF.

The rearrangement links TRBV4-2 to TRBJ2-1; 8 bases map to TRBD2. Germline V gene data show CDR1 as LGHNA and CDR2 as YNFKEQ. There are 17 residues in the CDR3. The V gene end was trimmed by 4 bases and the J gene end by 6 bases; junction bases not matched to a gene: 14. This chain's CDR3 is CASSLVVAGSSGNEQFF. For the CDR3, the DNA is TGTGCCAGCAGCCTTGTGGTAGCGGGGTCCTCCGGCAATGAGCAGTTCTTC.

This clonotype turned up a few times. The chain uses TRBV5-1 and TRBJ2-2; the D gene could be TRBD1 or TRBD2 (5 bases each). Germline V lookup: CDR1 SGHRS, CDR2 YFSETQ. V was trimmed by 0 bases and J by 0 bases, leaving 9 bases between them. This CDR3 region has 16 residues. For the CDR3, the DNA is TGCGCCAGCAGCTTGGGGGGACCCGCGAACACCGGGGAGCTGTTTTTT. Protein product: CASSLGGPANTGELFF. Full variable domain (rest looked up from reference TRBV5-1 and TRBJ2-2): KAGVTQTPRYLIKTRGQQVTLSCSPISGHRSVSWYQQTPGQGLQFLFEYFSETQRNKGNFPGRFSGRQFSNSRSEMNVSTLELGDSALYLCASSLGGPANTGELFFGEGSRLTVL.

CDR3 bases: TGTGCCAGCAGTTGGCGGGGGGGCCACAATGAGCAGTTCTTC. It specifies CASSWRGGHNEQFF. The chain carries TRBV27 and TRBJ2-1; 9 bases align to TRBD2. Germline trimming cut 4 bases from V and 5 bases from J; bases unmatched to any gene: 3. Germline CDR1 reads MNHEY; CDR2 reads SMNVEV (reference sequence). The CDR3 sequence is 14 residues long.

The rearrangement joins TRBV5-1 to TRBJ1-2, with D hard to call. This CDR3 region has 14 residues. Germline V gives CDR1 SGHRS, CDR2 YFSETQ. The V gene lost 4 bases and the J gene lost 6 bases, with 16 bases spanning the gap. The CDR3 reads CASSPFAVSDGYTF. DNA of the CDR3: TGCGCCAGCAGCCCTTTTGCAGTGAGCGATGGCTACACCTTC.

The CDR3 here is CASSLGFRVQETQYF. The CDR3 DNA follows: TGCGCCAGCAGCTTGGGGTTCCGGGTCCAAGAGACCCAGTACTTC. The genes are TRBV5-1 and TRBJ2-5; D uncertain. V was trimmed by 0 bases and J by 1 base, leaving 10 bases between them. CDR3 length equals 15 residues. CDR1 and CDR2 (germline): SGHRS, YFSETQ.

The CDR3 DNA reads TGCGCCAGCAGCTGGACAGGGGGCGTGGACACTGAAGCTTTCTTT. Translation: CASSWTGGVDTEAFF. The J gene is TRBJ1-1, the V gene TRBV5-1; the match to TRBD1 covers 11 bases. CDR1 and CDR2 (germline): SGHRS, YFSETQ. The J segment lost 3 bases and the V segment lost 3 bases, leaving 4 bases of the junction unmatched. The CDR3 loop spans 15 amino acids.